Sequencing of this T cell receptor beta chain was carried out in a study of cytomegalovirus exposure and HLA in healthy donors. The CDR3 is made up of 14 amino acids. Germline assignment: CDR1 SEHNR and CDR2 FQNEAQ (reference sequence). V lost 5 bases and J 1 base, leaving 11 bases between the germline ends. PCR was performed using 60 Vbeta and 13 Jbeta primers. Profiling relied on immunoSEQ multiplex PCR, and the TCRdb table lists in-frame clones only, not all of them. The sample lists about 180,000 clones; less than 85% were seen once. The chain uses TRBV7-9 and TRBJ1-1, with D hard to call. This sequence originates from a man aged 35-49 years in good health and CMV-seronegative. Sequenced input: PBMCs. The CDR3 DNA reads TGTGCCAGCAGCAACCTACAGAGGAACACTGAAGCTTTCTTT. Translation gives CASSNLQRNTEAFF. Looking up the rest from reference TRBV7-9 and TRBJ1-1 gives the full variable domain: DTGVSQNPRHKITKRGQNVTFRCDPISEHNRLYWYRQTLGQGPEFLTYFQNEAQLEKSRLLSDRFSAERPKGSFSTLEIQRTEQGDSAMYLCASSNLQRNTEAFFGQGTRLTVV.